This T cell receptor beta chain appears in the sequencing data of a study of CD8 T cells in ankylosing spondylitis (TCRdb year 2017). Regarding the complete study: T cell receptor beta repertoires were profiled in healthy donors and ankylosing spondylitis patients so that disease-linked TCR variants could be found. The full study cohort comprised 25 ankylosing spondylitis patients and around 100 healthy donors. Samples of peripheral blood were taken, and for ankylosing spondylitis patients, synovial fluid was collected as well.

This clonotype was observed many times. Its antigen is unknown. No quality values exist for individual bases; no much larger clone is one base distant. On the study overall, not on this receptor specifically: Some motif variants were previously reported in synovial fluid and blood of reactive arthritis patients, suggesting common disease-initiation mechanisms. A CD8+ phenotype was shown by the disease-linked clones, which were found at relatively low frequencies in peripheral blood. Significant enrichment of the disease-linked clones was reported in matched synovial fluid samples from ankylosing spondylitis patients. A TCR beta motif of several highly homologous amino acid variants appeared characteristic of blood from ankylosing spondylitis patients.

Sequencing relied on an Illumina HiSeq 2500. Quantitative 5'-RACE with molecular barcodes was the method used to prepare the TCR beta libraries. Per the source publication's procedure: A new computational method, built on a probabilistic model of VDJ rearrangement, was used to identify disease-linked TCR variants. TCRdb ran its own pipeline on the public reads, namely fastp trimming at Q25 and MiXCR clone calling, and kept in-frame beta chains. Rows matching on CDR3 protein sequence are summarized as one entry with the most common DNA and genes. For this entry, the V and J calls and clone size follow TCRdb and not the study's own pipeline. Present in this sample are approximately 520,000 distinct CDR3 sequences, roughly 5% of which were seen just once. The ten largest clones add up to roughly 3.3% of the sample. The CDR3 holds 14 amino acids from the cysteine to the phenylalanine. CDR3 DNA only is kept here, 42 bases in frame from base 1. Relative to germline, V is 4 bases shorter and J is 3 bases shorter, with 13 bases between their ends. CDR1 and CDR2, looked up from the germline V gene, are MNHNS and SASEGT.

The TCR comes from a male donor with ankylosing spondylitis. The sequencing input was blood, either unsorted or a sorted T cell fraction (not recorded which). The V and J genes are TRBV6-1 and TRBJ2-7, with no reliable assignment of the D segment. At the DNA level, the sequence is TGTGCCAGCAGTGTCGGGCAGCCTTACTACGAGCAGTACTTC. Translated, it reads CASSVGQPYYEQYF.